This entry describes one T cell receptor (beta chain). Authors' analysis steps: Amplification of reference gene primers was used by the study to estimate nucleated cell counts. The table came from immunoSEQ multiplex PCR; TCRdb's copy has only in-frame clones and leaves some out. V and J calls plus clone size are reproduced from that table; the DNA served to infer D and trimming. The sample holds hundreds of thousands of clones, under 90% seen once. This specimen belongs to a study of blood T cell repertoires in COVID-19. Whole-study context: COVID-19 samples collected from the United States, Italy and Spain covered acute and convalescent phases. PBMCs, B-cell-depleted T cells, or T cells were the source of the cDNA or gDNA that made up the material.

The CDR3 is 15 amino acids. Germline assignment: CDR1 WNHNN and CDR2 SYGVQD (reference sequence). Trimming at V came to 5 bases and at J to 9 bases, leaving 12 bases not matched to a gene. The sequencing sample was made of peripheral blood. The gene calls are TRBV10-1 and TRBJ2-1, with 8 bases identical to TRBD2. The origin of this receptor is a woman aged 30 to 39 with COVID-19, enrolled during active disease. This CDR3 reads CASSLGGLDSPEQFF. CDR3 DNA: TGCGCCAGCAGTTTGGGGGGACTAGATTCCCCTGAGCAGTTCTTC.